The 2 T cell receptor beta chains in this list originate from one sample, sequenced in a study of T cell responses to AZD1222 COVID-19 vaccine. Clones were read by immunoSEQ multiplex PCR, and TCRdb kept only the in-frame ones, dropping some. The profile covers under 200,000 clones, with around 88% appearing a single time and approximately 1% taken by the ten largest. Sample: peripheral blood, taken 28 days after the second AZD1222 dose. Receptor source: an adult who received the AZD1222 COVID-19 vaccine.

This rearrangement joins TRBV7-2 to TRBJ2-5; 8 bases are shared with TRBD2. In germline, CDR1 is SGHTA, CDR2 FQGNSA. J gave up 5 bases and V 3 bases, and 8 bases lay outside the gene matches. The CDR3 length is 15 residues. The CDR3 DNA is TGTGCCAGCAGCTTCGTGGCGGGGGGCTGGGAGACCCAGTACTTC. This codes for CASSFVAGGWETQYF. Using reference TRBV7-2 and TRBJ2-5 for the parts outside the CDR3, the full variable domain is GAGVSQSPSNKVTEKGKDVELRCDPISGHTALYWYRQSLGQGLEFLIYFQGNSAPDKSGLPSDRFSAERTGGSVSTLTIQRTQQEDSAVYLCASSFVAGGWETQYFGPGTRLLVL.

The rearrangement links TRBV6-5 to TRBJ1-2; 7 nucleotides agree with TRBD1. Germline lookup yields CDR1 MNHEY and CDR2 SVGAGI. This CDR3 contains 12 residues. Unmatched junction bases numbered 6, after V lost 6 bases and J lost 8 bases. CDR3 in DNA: TGTGCCAGCAGATCAGGGACAGCCGGCTACACCTTC. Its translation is CASRSGTAGYTF.